The rows below give T cell receptor beta chains drawn from one sample of a study of identical twins. TCRdb independently ran MiXCR on the 5' RACE reads; one entry per CDR3 protein. The sample lists 200,000 to 250,000 distinct CDR3 sequences; about 12% were seen once. In addition, the sample was reused for a study of yellow fever vaccine responses in identical twins.

Sample: memory (CD45RO+) T cells sorted from blood. Receptors originate from a woman aged 18-29 years in good health. Each CDR3 is given with its conserved first and last residue. The D gene is left open where the match is weak.

d_call v_call cdr3_aa
- TRBV4-1 CASSQDVWNTEAFF
TRBD1 TRBV4-3 CASSQTPGQDYEQYF
- TRBV6-5 CASSSVFTAKNIQYF
TRBD2 TRBV20-1 CSAERLAGGNEQFF
- TRBV12-3/TRBV12-4 CASSLFFRGNNEQFF
- TRBV3-1 CASSQDPGATGELFF
- TRBV20-1 CSARDGGTRYEQYF
- TRBV6-1 CASRRGTLIDPTDTQYF
TRBD2 TRBV6-4 CASSDSSGGEYNEQFF
- TRBV3-1 CASSQGLEQYF
- TRBV21-1 CAWKPSGTYEQYF
- TRBV18 CASSPQKAGDEQFF
- TRBV3-1 CASSQGQVRTSSGANVLTF
TRBD1 TRBV6-5 CASSSPTGSSYEQYF
TRBD2 TRBV7-8 CASSPILAGNQETQYF
- TRBV15 CATSNQLNTEAFF
- TRBV6-2/TRBV6-3 CASRAGDKSYEQYF
TRBD1 TRBV9 CASSDRTGGNSPLHF
- TRBV6-1 CASSEGGGYSYEQYF
- TRBV12-3/TRBV12-4 CASSRRQALPGNTIYF
- TRBV30 CAWSPGPFYEQYF
- TRBV12-3/TRBV12-4 CASSFSGVNEQFF
- TRBV6-5 CASQRRDNEQFF
TRBD1 TRBV6-1 CASRPGQVVWETQYF
- TRBV12-3/TRBV12-4 CASSLARVTGELFF
- TRBV5-1 CASSFSRDSYNSPLHF
TRBD2 TRBV3-1 CASTPAGGAADTQYF
TRBD1 TRBV5-1 CASSLEGQGAGELFF
TRBD2 TRBV3-1 CASSQFASGGYTDTQYF
TRBD2 TRBV20-1 CSAELLAGFVNEQFF
- TRBV12-3/TRBV12-4 CASSLAPNEQFF
TRBD1 TRBV12-3/TRBV12-4 CASSFPGQSRAQYF
TRBD1 TRBV28 CASSPPPVSGQWSNEQFF
TRBD2 TRBV7-3 CASSLMGGSGNEQFF
- TRBV28 CASSLSPLGPQETQYF
- TRBV5-6 CASNSAGSHSYEQYF
- TRBV20-1 CSARQQATYGYTF
- TRBV7-9 CASSLEGDVNEQYF
TRBD2 TRBV20-1 CSARSSTSGAYEQYF
- TRBV29-1 CSVEDIGGPSYNEQFF
- TRBV7-9 CASSYNPDTLYEQFF
TRBD2 TRBV28 CASSSLGGSYEQYF
TRBD2 TRBV14 CASSHLTSGYNEQFF
TRBD1 TRBV24-1 CATSVGQGGIDEQFF
- TRBV20-1 CSASGNKFYEQYF